The text below deals with one T cell receptor (beta chain). Deletions cut 1 base from V and 4 bases from J, with 15 bases between. The germline V gene has CDR1 SGHDN and CDR2 FVKESK. The CDR3 runs 16 residues. Among three donor pairs, the unstimulated naive, memory, effector memory and TEMRA subsets underwent sequencing. Generated by immunoSEQ multiplex PCR, the TCRdb table keeps only in-frame clones and is missing some. Among 26,000 or so clones, roughly 84% were seen once, and the ten largest hold more than 20%. This sample was included in a study of siplizumab effects on memory and regulatory T cells.

The TCR originated in a human donor in good health. The sequenced material came from memory CD4+ T cells sorted from blood. This chain uses TRBV14 with TRBJ2-3; D may be TRBD2 (5 bases). Here the CDR3 reads CASSQGARGSADTQYF. The CDR3 DNA reads TGTGCCAGCAGCCAAGGGGCTAGAGGGTCCGCAGATACGCAGTATTTT.